This T cell receptor beta chain was retrieved from a study of shared clonotypes between healthy human individuals. Using immunoSEQ multiplex PCR, the repertoire was profiled, and TCRdb retains in-frame clones only, with some absent. This table has about 2.3 million clones, over 85% appearing once. What was sequenced was naive CD4+ T cells from PBMCs. Subset noted: CD45RA+ positively selected. The TCR originated in a man in his late teens or twenties in good health. Some clones in this sample may be carry-over from other donors' samples.

The CDR3 here is CASSPIGRQAFNEKLFF. CDR3 nucleotides: TGTGCCAGCAGCCCCATCGGCCGACAGGCCTTTAATGAAAAACTGTTTTTT. The V call is TRBV7-3, the J call TRBJ1-4, with a weak D call TRBD1 (6 bases). Deletions cut 5 bases from V and 4 bases from J, with 20 bases between. Looked up from germline, CDR1 is SGHTA and CDR2 is FQGTGA. The CDR3 has 17 residues.